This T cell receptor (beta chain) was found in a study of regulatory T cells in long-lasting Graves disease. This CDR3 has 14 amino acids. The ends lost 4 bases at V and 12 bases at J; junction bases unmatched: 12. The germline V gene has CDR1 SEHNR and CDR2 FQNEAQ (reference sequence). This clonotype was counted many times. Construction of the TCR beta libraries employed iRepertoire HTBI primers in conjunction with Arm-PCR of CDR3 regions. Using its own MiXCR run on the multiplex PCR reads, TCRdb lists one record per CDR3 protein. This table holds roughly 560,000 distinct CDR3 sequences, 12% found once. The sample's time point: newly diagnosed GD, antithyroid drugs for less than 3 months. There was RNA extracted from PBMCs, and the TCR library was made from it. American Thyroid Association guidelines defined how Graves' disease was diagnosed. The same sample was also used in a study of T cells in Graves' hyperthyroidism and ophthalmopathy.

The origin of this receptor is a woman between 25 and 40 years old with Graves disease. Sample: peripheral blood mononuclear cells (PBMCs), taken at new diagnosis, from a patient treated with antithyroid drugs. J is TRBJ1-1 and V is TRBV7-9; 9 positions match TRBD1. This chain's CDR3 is CASSSYNTGGLSFF. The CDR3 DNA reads TGTGCCAGCAGCTCTTACAATACAGGGGGCTTATCTTTCTTT.